These 24 T cell receptor beta chains originate from one sample sequenced in a study of blood T cell repertoires in COVID-19. Sequencing used immunoSEQ multiplex PCR; TCRdb keeps in-frame clones, though not all of them. The sample carries roughly 110,000 clones, around 85% recorded once. The sample comprised peripheral blood. The receptors here all came from a human donor in a cohort sampled during active COVID-19.

The chain has TRBV5-4 and TRBJ2-2; tentative D call: TRBD2 (5 bases). CDR1 is SGHNT, CDR2 YYREEE, per germline (reference sequence). The germline V and J ends were trimmed by 5 bases and 1 base, with 12 bases remaining between them. The CDR3 runs 15 residues. Here the CDR3 DNA reads TGTGCCAGCAGTCTAGAACGGGAGAACACCGGGGAGCTGTTTTTT. Its translation: CASSLERENTGELFF.

The chain couples TRBV19 to TRBJ1-2, with TRBD1 as a possible D gene (5 bases). The CDR3 is 12 residues long. Germline CDR1 reads LNHDA; CDR2 reads SQIVND (reference sequence). Trimming pared 7 bases from V and 4 bases from J, leaving 10 bases between. In DNA form, the CDR3 reads TGTGCCAGTAACCCCGGGGGCTATGGCTACACCTTC. Translating it yields CASNPGGYGYTF. Together with reference TRBV19 and TRBJ1-2, the CDR3 gives the full variable domain: DGGITQSPKYLFRKEGQNVTLSCEQNLNHDAMYWYRQDPGQGLRLIYYSQIVNDFQKGDIAEGYSVSREKKESFPLTVTSAQKNPTAFYLCASNPGGYGYTFGSGTRLTVV.

The V and J genes are TRBV7-2 and TRBJ1-2, with D perhaps TRBD1 (5 bases). The V gene lost 2 bases and the J gene lost 6 bases, with 16 bases spanning the gap. The CDR3 loop spans 15 amino acids. In germline, CDR1 is SGHTA, CDR2 FQGNSA. CDR3 coding DNA: TGTGCCAGCAGCTTAAACGGCGGGGCGCCTAATGGCTACACCTTC. This translates into CASSLNGGAPNGYTF. The whole variable domain, filled in from reference TRBV7-2 and TRBJ1-2, reads GAGVSQSPSNKVTEKGKDVELRCDPISGHTALYWYRQSLGQGLEFLIYFQGNSAPDKSGLPSDRFSAERTGGSVSTLTIQRTQQEDSAVYLCASSLNGGAPNGYTFGSGTRLTVV.

This sequence joins TRBV19 and TRBJ2-7; D is ambiguous. The germline CDR1 and CDR2 sequences are LNHDA and SQIVND (reference sequence). V was shortened by 4 bases and J by 4 bases, with 5 bases between the two germline ends. The CDR3 consists of 11 residues. Here the CDR3 DNA reads TGTGCCAGTAGTAACAGATACGAGCAGTACTTC. It translates to CASSNRYEQYF.

Comments on this clone: One end of the junction varies from germline; a read error may be responsible. The chain has TRBV3-1 (or the pseudogene TRBV3-2) and TRBJ1-1; a possible D gene is TRBD1 (5 bases). This CDR3 has 15 amino acids. Germline CDR1 is LGHDT and CDR2 is YNNKEL (reference sequence). CDR3 amino acids: CASRQGGERGTEAFF. For the CDR3, the DNA is TGTGCCAGCAGGCAAGGAGGGGAGCGGGGCACTGAAGCTTTCTTT.

This sequence joins TRBV5-1 and TRBJ1-2; a possible D gene is TRBD1 (5 bases). Germline V gene lookup returns CDR1 SGHRS and CDR2 YFSETQ. V was shortened by 2 bases and J by 3 bases, with 11 bases between the two germline ends. The CDR3 sequence is 14 residues long. The CDR3 nucleotides are TGCGCCAGCAGCTTCTCAGGAGGGGACTATGGCTACACCTTC. Protein product: CASSFSGGDYGYTF.

The CDR3 reads CASSLGAGGPREQFF. The CDR3 DNA reads TGTGCCAGCAGCTTGGGGGCGGGGGGGCCGAGGGAGCAGTTCTTC. The gene calls are TRBV5-4 and TRBJ2-1, with 9 bases matching TRBD2. Germline V CDR1 and CDR2: SGHNT, YYREEE (reference sequence). The CDR3 spans 15 residues. V trimming: 0 bases; J trimming: 10 bases; junction bases outside the gene matches: 8.

The V gene is TRBV25-1, the J gene TRBJ1-1; D perhaps matches TRBD1 (6 bases). From germline, CDR1 is MGHDK and CDR2 SYGVNS. Trimming took 6 bases from V and 1 from J, leaving 12 bases between them. CDR3 length: 14 amino acids. CDR3 DNA sequence: TGTGCCAGCAGGGTTGGCAGGGGGAACACTGAAGCTTTCTTT. Its protein product is CASRVGRGNTEAFF.

The chain is built from TRBV5-1 and TRBJ2-3, with 7 positions matching TRBD1. Trimming cost V 0 bases and J 7 bases; bases outside gene matches: 11. The germline V gene has CDR1 SGHRS and CDR2 YFSETQ. There are 16 residues in the CDR3. CDR3 region: CASSLADRELDNTQYF. Written as DNA, the CDR3 is TGCGCCAGCAGCTTGGCCGACAGGGAGCTAGATAATACGCAGTATTTT.

The chain has TRBV23-1 and TRBJ1-2; 12 positions match TRBD1. TRBV23-1 carries the ORF label, with uncertain function. The CDR3 spans 17 residues. The V segment lost 0 bases and the J segment 6 bases; nucleotides outside the gene matches: 8. As DNA, the CDR3 is TGCGCCAGCAGTCAATCCCGGGACAGGGGGCCAGAAGATGGCTACACCTTC. This encodes CASSQSRDRGPEDGYTF.

The chain uses TRBV10-2 and TRBJ1-3, with 8 bases aligning to TRBD1. V shed 6 bases, J shed 6 bases, and the junction held 10 bases outside the gene matches. The CDR3 runs 15 residues. Germline CDR1 is WSHSY and CDR2 is SAAADI. The CDR3, as DNA: TGCGCCAGCAGCCGGGAGACAGGGGATGAAAACACCATATATTTT. Its translation is CASSRETGDENTIYF.

V and J are TRBV6-5 and TRBJ2-1, with 7 bases fitting TRBD1. Losses at the gene ends were 2 bases for V and 8 bases for J; bases not matched to a gene: 9. This CDR3 has 15 amino acids. Germline CDR1 reads MNHEY; CDR2 reads SVGAGI. CDR3 loop: CASSYTSRQGYEQFF. In nucleotides, the CDR3 is TGTGCCAGCAGTTACACATCCAGACAGGGTTATGAGCAGTTCTTC.

As DNA, the CDR3 is TGTGCCAGCAGCCATCCGGAGGGACAGGGGGCACAAGAGCAGTTCTTC. Translation gives CASSHPEGQGAQEQFF. The chain employs TRBV4-2 and TRBJ2-1; 12 nucleotides match TRBD1. J gave up 10 bases and V 3 bases, and 10 bases lay outside the gene matches. This CDR3 has 16 residues. Germline-derived CDR1 and CDR2 are LGHNA and YNFKEQ.

The chain uses TRBV9 and TRBJ2-1; the D gene is possibly TRBD1 (6 bases). The V and J ends lost 3 bases and 7 bases respectively, with 20 bases between them. The CDR3 is 16 residues long. The germline V gene encodes CDR1 SGDLS and CDR2 YYNGEE. CDR3 in DNA: TGTGCCAGCAGCGCTGGGACATCTTCTAGGGATAATGAGCAGTTCTTC. It translates to CASSAGTSSRDNEQFF.

The rearrangement uses TRBV5-6 and TRBJ2-1; D gene uncertain. Trimming stripped 1 base from V and 2 bases from J, with 7 bases between. This CDR3 has 14 residues. Per germline, CDR1 SGHDT and CDR2 YYEEEE. The CDR3 sequence: CASSLLQAYNEQFF. Written as DNA, the CDR3 is TGTGCCAGCAGCTTGCTCCAGGCCTACAATGAGCAGTTCTTC.

The chain is built from TRBV19 and TRBJ2-3; the D is unclear. Per the germline V gene, CDR1 is LNHDA and CDR2 is SQIVND (reference sequence). The length of the CDR3 is 13 residues. With 1 base removed from V and 2 bases from J, the gap between germline ends came to 4 bases. This CDR3 reads CASSIVATDTQYF. CDR3 DNA: TGTGCCAGTAGTATAGTAGCCACAGATACGCAGTATTTT. Variable domain in full (rest from reference TRBV19 and TRBJ2-3): DGGITQSPKYLFRKEGQNVTLSCEQNLNHDAMYWYRQDPGQGLRLIYYSQIVNDFQKGDIAEGYSVSREKKESFPLTVTSAQKNPTAFYLCASSIVATDTQYFGPGTRLTVL.

This chain connects TRBV10-2 to TRBJ2-3; TRBD2 matches 9 bases. CDR1 is WSHSY, CDR2 SAAADI, per germline. The CDR3 consists of 14 residues. The J segment lost 6 bases and the V segment lost 3 bases, leaving 4 bases of the junction unmatched. The CDR3 loop is CASSDAGGLDTQYF. The CDR3 coding sequence is TGCGCCAGCAGTGACGCGGGGGGGCTGGATACGCAGTATTTT.

The chain links TRBV5-1 to TRBJ2-1, with 11 bases aligning to TRBD2. Trimming removed 4 bases from V and 1 base from J; junction bases left unmatched: 4. The germline gives CDR1 SGHRS, CDR2 YFSETQ. The CDR3 totals 16 residues. The CDR3 loop is CASSTLAGGSYNEQFF. As DNA, the CDR3 is TGCGCCAGCAGCACTTTAGCGGGGGGGTCCTACAATGAGCAGTTCTTC.

This clone was detected a few times. This chain uses TRBV29-1 with TRBJ2-7; weak D call: TRBD1 (6 bases). V was trimmed by 4 bases and J by 2 bases, leaving 15 bases between them. The CDR3 has 14 residues. Germline V gene lookup returns CDR1 SQVTM and CDR2 ANQGSEA. The DNA for the CDR3 is TGCAGCGTTGTTCCCCCGGACAGCCCCTACGAGCAGTACTTC. Its translation is CSVVPPDSPYEQYF.

The chain couples TRBV5-1 to TRBJ1-5; 7 bases agree with TRBD1. With 0 bases clipped from V and 6 bases from J, the junction kept 6 bases outside the gene matches. The germline V gene has CDR1 SGHRS and CDR2 YFSETQ. The CDR3 spans 15 residues. CDR3 in DNA: TGCGCCAGCAGCTTGGATGGAGGGGGCAGTCAGCCCCAGCATTTT. This translates into CASSLDGGGSQPQHF.

The chain combines TRBV25-1 with TRBJ2-2; 7 bases line up with TRBD1. This CDR3 is built from 13 residues. CDR1 and CDR2 (germline): MGHDK, SYGVNS. Unmatched junction bases numbered 3, after V lost 5 bases and J lost 6 bases. In DNA, the CDR3 is TGTGCCAGCAGTTTAACAGGGGCCGGGGAGCTGTTTTTT. It translates to CASSLTGAGELFF. Full variable domain (rest looked up from reference TRBV25-1 and TRBJ2-2): EADIYQTPRYLVIGTGKKITLECSQTMGHDKMYWYQQDPGMELHLIHYSYGVNSTEKGDLSSESTVSRIRTEHFPLTLESARPSHTSQYLCASSLTGAGELFFGEGSRLTVL.

The J gene is TRBJ2-7, the V gene TRBV6-5, with a weak D call TRBD1 (5 bases). Between the trimmed V and J ends, which lost 2 bases and 1 base, there was a span of 12 bases. The length of the CDR3 is 15 residues. CDR1 and CDR2 from the germline V gene are MNHEY and SVGAGI. The chain's CDR3 is CASSYPAQGSYEQYF. CDR3 sequence (DNA): TGTGCCAGCAGTTACCCCGCTCAGGGATCCTACGAGCAGTACTTC.

The chain joins TRBV6-5 to TRBJ1-1, with 7 bases fitting TRBD1. Germline CDR1 is MNHEY and CDR2 is SVGAGI. The junction had 5 bases not matched to a gene; V was cut back by 0 bases and J by 1 base. The CDR3 totals 16 residues. In DNA, the CDR3 is TGTGCCAGCAGTTACTCGACAGGGAGAGGGAACACTGAAGCTTTCTTT. It specifies CASSYSTGRGNTEAFF.

The chain combines TRBV6-5 with TRBJ2-7; TRBD1 might be the D (6 bases). The length of the CDR3 is 13 residues. Germline V CDR1 and CDR2: MNHEY, SVGAGI. Trimming removed 6 bases at V and 3 bases at J, with 12 bases between. In DNA, the CDR3 is TGTGCCAGCAGCCCCGACAGGAACTACGAGCAGTACTTC. Its translation is CASSPDRNYEQYF.